A single sample is the source of the 3 T cell receptor beta chains below, sequenced in a study of glioma-infiltrating T cells after dendritic cell vaccination. Measured with immunoSEQ multiplex PCR; TCRdb has only the in-frame clones, and not every one. This sample has some 91,000 clones, with about 81% found just once. Documented time point: after dendritic cell vaccination, including at tumor progression/relapse. The starting material was blood, obtained after dendritic cell vaccination. The source of these receptors is a human donor with glioblastoma.

This chain uses TRBV6-6 with TRBJ2-5; 10 bases agree with TRBD2. Per germline, CDR1 MNHNY and CDR2 SVGAGI (reference sequence). The CDR3 length is 15 residues. J lost 2 bases, V lost 7 bases, and 7 bases had no gene match. The CDR3 loop is CASTWTSGKQETQYF. The CDR3 DNA follows: TGTGCCAGCACGTGGACTAGCGGAAAGCAAGAGACCCAGTACTTC.

This clone was counted between two and nine times. This sequence joins TRBV6-4 and TRBJ2-2; D remains unclear. Germline V gene data show CDR1 as MRHNA and CDR2 as SNTAGT. The CDR3 has 14 residues. The V and J ends lost 7 bases and 2 bases respectively, with 11 bases between them. CDR3 nucleotides: TGTGCCAGCAAGTACCAGGCTAACACCGGGGAGCTGTTTTTT. Translated, it gives CASKYQANTGELFF.

The chain joins TRBV5-1 to TRBJ2-2; weak D call: TRBD2 (6 bases). The CDR3 runs 16 residues. Germline V gene sequence: CDR1 SGHRS, CDR2 YFSETQ. Trimming left V 0 bases short and J 0 bases short, with 9 bases between. CDR3 in DNA: TGCGCCAGCAGCTTGGCGGGAGATTCGAACACCGGGGAGCTGTTTTTT. As protein: CASSLAGDSNTGELFF.